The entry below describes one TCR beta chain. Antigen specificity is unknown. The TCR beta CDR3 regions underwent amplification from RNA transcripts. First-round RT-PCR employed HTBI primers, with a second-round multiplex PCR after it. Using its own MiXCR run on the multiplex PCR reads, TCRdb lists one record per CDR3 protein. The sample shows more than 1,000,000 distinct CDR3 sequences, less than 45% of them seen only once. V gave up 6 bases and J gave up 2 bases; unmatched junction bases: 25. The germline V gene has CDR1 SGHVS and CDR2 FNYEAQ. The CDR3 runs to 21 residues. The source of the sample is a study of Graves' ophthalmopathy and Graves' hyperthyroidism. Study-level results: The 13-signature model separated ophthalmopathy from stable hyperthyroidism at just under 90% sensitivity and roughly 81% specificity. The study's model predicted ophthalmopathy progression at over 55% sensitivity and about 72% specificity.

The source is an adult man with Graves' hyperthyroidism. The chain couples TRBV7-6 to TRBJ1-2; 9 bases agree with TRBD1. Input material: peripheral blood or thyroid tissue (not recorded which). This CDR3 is CASSKRQGGAGWDGANYGYTF. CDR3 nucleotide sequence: TGTGCCAGCAGTAAAAGACAGGGGGGCGCAGGTTGGGACGGAGCGAACTATGGCTACACCTTC.